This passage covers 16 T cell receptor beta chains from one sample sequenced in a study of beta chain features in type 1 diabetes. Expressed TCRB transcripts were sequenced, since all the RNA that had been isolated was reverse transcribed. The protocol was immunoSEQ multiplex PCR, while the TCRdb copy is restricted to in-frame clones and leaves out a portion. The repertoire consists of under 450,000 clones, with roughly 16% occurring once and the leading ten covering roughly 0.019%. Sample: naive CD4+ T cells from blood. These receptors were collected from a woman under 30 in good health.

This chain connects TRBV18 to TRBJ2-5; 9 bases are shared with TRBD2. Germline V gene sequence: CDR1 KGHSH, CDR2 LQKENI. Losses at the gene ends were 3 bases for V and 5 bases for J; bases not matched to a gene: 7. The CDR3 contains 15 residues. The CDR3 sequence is CASSPRLAAWETQYF. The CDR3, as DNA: TGTGCCAGCTCACCCAGACTAGCGGCTTGGGAGACCCAGTACTTC.

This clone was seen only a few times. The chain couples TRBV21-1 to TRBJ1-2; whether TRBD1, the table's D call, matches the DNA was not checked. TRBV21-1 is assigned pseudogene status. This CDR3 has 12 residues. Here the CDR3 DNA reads TGTGCCAGCAGAAGACAGGGGAGGGGCTACACCTTC. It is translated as CASRRQGRGYTF.

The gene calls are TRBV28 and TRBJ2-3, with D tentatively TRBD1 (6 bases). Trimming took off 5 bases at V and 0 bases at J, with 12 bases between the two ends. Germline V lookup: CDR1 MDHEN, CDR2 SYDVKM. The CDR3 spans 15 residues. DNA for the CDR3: TGTGCCAGCAGTCCAACAGGGTCTAGCACAGATACGCAGTATTTT. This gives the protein CASSPTGSSTDTQYF.

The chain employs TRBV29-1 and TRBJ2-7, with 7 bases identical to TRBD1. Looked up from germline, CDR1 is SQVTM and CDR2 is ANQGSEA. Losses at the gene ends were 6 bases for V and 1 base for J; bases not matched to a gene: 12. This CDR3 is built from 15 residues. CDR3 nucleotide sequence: TGCAGCGTCACTGGGACCGGGACAGTATCCTACGAGCAGTACTTC. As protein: CSVTGTGTVSYEQYF.

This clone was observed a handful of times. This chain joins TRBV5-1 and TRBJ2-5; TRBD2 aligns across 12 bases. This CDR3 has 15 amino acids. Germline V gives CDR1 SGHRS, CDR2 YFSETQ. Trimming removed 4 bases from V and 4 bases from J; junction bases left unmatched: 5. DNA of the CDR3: TGCGCCAGCAGCCGGACTAGCGGGACAGGAGAGACCCAGTACTTC. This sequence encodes CASSRTSGTGETQYF.

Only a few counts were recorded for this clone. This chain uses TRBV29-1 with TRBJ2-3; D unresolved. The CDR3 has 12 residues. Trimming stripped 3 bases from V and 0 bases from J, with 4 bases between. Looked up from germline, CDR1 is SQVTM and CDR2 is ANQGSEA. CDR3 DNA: TGCAGCGTTGACAGTAGCACAGATACGCAGTATTTT. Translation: CSVDSSTDTQYF.

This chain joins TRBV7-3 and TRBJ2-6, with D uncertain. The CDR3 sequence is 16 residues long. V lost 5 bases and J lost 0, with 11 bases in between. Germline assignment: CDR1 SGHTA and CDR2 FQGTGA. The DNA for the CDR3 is TGTGCCAGCAGCCCGGCCGGGTCCTCTGGGGCCAACGTCCTGACTTTC. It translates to CASSPAGSSGANVLTF.

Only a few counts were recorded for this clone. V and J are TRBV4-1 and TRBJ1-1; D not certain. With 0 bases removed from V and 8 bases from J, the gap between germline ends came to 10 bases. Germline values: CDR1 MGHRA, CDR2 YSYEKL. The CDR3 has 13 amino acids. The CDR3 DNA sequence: TGCGCCAGCAGCCAAGATTTAGCGAGGGAAGCTTTCTTT. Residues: CASSQDLAREAFF.

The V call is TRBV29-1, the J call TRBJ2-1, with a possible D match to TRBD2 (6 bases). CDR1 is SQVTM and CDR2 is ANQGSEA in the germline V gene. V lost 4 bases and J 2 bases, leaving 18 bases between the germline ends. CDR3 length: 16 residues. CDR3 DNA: TGCAGCGTTGGGCCCTCGGGCGGAGGGGCCTACAATGAGCAGTTCTTC. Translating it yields CSVGPSGGGAYNEQFF.

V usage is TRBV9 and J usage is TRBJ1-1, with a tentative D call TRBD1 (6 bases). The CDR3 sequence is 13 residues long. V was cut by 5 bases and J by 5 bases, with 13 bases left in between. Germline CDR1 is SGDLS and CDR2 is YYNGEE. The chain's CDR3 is CASRDNRETEAFF. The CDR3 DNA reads TGTGCCAGCAGAGACAACAGGGAGACTGAAGCTTTCTTT. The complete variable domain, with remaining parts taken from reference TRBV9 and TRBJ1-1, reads DSGVTQTPKHLITATGQRVTLRCSPRSGDLSVYWYQQSLDQGLQFLIQYYNGEERAKGNILERFSAQQFPDLHSELNLSSLELGDSALYFCASRDNRETEAFFGQGTRLTVV.

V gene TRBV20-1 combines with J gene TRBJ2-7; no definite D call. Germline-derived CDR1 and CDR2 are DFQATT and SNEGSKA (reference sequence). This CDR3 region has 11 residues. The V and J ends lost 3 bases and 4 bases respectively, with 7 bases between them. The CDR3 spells CSASSGYEQYF. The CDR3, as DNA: TGCAGTGCTAGTTCGGGTTACGAGCAGTACTTC.

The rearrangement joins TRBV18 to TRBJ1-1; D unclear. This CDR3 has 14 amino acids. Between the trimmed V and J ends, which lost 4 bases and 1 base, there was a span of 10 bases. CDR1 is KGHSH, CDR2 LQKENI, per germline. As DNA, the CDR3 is TGTGCCAGCTCACTCAAACAGCAGAACACTGAAGCTTTCTTT. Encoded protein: CASSLKQQNTEAFF.

The CDR3, as DNA: TGTGCCAGCATTAGCGGGAGTTCAAGTGAGCAGTTCTTC. The encoded protein is CASISGSSSEQFF. The chain links TRBV9 to TRBJ2-1, with 9 positions matching TRBD2. The CDR3 extends over 13 amino acids. Trimming at V came to 6 bases and at J to 9 bases, leaving 7 bases not matched to a gene. Germline V lookup: CDR1 SGDLS, CDR2 YYNGEE.

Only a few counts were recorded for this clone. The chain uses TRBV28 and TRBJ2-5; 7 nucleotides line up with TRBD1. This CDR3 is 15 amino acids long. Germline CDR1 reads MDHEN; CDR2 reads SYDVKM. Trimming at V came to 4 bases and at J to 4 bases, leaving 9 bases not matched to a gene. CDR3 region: CASSSARQGPETQYF. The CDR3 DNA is TGTGCCAGCAGTTCCGCCCGACAGGGCCCAGAGACCCAGTACTTC.

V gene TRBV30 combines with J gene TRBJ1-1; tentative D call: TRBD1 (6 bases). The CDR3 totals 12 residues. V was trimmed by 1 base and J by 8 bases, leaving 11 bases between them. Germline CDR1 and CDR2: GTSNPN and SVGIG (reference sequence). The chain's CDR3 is CAWSGGHREAFF. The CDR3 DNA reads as TGTGCCTGGAGTGGGGGACACCGCGAAGCTTTCTTT.

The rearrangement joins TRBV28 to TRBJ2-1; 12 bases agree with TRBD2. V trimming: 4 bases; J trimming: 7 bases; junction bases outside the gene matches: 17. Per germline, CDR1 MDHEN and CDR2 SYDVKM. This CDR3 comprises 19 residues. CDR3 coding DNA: TGTGCCAGCAGTTCTCCAAAGGAGACTAGCGGGAGAATTAGGAATGAGCAGTTCTTC. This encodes CASSSPKETSGRIRNEQFF.